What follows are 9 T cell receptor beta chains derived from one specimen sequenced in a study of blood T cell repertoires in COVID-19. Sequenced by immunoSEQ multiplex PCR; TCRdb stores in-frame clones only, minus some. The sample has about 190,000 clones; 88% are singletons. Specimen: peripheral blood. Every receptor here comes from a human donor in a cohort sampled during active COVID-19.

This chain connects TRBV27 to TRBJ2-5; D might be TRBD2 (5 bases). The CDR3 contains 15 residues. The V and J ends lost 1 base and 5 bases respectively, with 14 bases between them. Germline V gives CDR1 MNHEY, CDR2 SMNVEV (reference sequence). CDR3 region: CASSLFSGRGETQYF. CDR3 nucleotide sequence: TGTGCCAGCAGTTTATTTTCGGGGAGAGGGGAGACCCAGTACTTC.

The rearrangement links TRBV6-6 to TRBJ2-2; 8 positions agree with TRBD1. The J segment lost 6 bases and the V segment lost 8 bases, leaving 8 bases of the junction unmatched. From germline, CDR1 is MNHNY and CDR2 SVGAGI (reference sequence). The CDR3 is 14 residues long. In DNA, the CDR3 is TGTGCCAGCTCCTCGACCAGGGGGCCCGGGGAGCTGTTTTTT. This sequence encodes CASSSTRGPGELFF.

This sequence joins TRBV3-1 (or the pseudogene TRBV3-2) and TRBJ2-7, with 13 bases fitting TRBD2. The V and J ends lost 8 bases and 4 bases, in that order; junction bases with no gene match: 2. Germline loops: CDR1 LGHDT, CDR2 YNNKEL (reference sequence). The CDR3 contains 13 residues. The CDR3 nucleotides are TGTGCCAGCTCGACTAGCGGGAGGTACGAGCAGTACTTC. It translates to CASSTSGRYEQYF.

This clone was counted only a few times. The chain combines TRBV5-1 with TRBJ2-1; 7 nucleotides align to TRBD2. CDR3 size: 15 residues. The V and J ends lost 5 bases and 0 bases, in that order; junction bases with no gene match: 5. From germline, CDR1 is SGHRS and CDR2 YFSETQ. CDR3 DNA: TGCGCCAGCAGACCACTAGCGTCCTCCTACAATGAGCAGTTCTTC. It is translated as CASRPLASSYNEQFF.

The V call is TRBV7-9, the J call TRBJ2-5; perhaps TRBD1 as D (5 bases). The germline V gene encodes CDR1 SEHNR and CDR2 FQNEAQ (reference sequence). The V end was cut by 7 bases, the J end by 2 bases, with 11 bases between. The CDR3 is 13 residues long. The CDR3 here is CASKIDSQETQYF. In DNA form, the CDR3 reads TGTGCCAGCAAAATCGACAGTCAAGAGACCCAGTACTTC.

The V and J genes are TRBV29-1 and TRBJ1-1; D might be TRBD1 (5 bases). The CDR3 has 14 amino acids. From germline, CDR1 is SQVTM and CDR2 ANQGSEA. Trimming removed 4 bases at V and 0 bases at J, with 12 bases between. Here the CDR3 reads CSVVSAGMNTEAFF. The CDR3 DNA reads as TGCAGCGTTGTGTCGGCAGGGATGAACACTGAAGCTTTCTTT. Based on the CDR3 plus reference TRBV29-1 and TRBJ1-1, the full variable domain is SAVISQKPSRDICQRGTSLTIQCQVDSQVTMMFWYRQQPGQSLTLIATANQGSEATYESGFVIDKFPISRPNLTFSTLTVSNMSPEDSSIYLCSVVSAGMNTEAFFGQGTRLTVV.

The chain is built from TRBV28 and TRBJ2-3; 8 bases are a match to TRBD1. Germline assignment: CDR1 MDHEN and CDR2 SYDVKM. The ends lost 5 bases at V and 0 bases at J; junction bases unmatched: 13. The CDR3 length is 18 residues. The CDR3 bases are TGTGCCAGCAGTCCACCTAACCCGGGACAGGCTAGCACAGATACGCAGTATTTT. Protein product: CASSPPNPGQASTDTQYF.

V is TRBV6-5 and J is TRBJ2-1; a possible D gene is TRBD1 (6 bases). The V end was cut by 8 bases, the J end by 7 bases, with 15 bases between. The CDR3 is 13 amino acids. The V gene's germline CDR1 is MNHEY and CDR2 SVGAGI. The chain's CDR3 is CASLRGSYNEQFF. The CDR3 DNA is TGTGCCAGCCTGAGGGGGAGCTATAATGAGCAGTTCTTC.

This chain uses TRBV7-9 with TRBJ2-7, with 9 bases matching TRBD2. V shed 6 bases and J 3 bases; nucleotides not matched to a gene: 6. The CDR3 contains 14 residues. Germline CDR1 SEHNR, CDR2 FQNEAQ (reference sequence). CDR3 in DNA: TGTGCCAGCAGTCCGACTAGCGGTAACTACGAGCAGTACTTC. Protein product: CASSPTSGNYEQYF. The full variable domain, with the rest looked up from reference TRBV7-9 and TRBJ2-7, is DTGVSQNPRHKITKRGQNVTFRCDPISEHNRLYWYRQTLGQGPEFLTYFQNEAQLEKSRLLSDRFSAERPKGSFSTLEIQRTEQGDSAMYLCASSPTSGNYEQYFGPGTRLTVT.